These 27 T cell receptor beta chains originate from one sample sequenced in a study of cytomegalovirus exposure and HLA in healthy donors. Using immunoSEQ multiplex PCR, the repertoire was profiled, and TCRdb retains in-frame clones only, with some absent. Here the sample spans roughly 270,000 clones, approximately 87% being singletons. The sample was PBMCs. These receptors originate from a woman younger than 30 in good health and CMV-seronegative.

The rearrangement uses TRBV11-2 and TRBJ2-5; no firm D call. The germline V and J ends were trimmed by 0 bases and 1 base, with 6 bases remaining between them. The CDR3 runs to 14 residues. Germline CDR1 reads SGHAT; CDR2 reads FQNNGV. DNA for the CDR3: TGTGCCAGCAGCTTAGAACAGATCCAAGAGACCCAGTACTTC. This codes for CASSLEQIQETQYF.

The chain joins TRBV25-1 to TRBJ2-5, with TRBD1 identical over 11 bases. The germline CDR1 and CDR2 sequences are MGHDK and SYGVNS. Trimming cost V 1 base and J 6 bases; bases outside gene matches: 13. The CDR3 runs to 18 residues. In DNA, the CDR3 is TGTGCCAGCAGTGAATCGAGGCTTTGGACAGGGGGCAACCAGACCCAGTACTTC. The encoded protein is CASSESRLWTGGNQTQYF.

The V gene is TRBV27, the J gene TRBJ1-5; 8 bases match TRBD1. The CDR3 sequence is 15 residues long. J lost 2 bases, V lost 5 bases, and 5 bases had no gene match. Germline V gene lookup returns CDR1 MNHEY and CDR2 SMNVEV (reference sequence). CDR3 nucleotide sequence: TGTGCCAGCAGTCTGACAGGGGCACGCAATCAGCCCCAGCATTTT. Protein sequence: CASSLTGARNQPQHF.

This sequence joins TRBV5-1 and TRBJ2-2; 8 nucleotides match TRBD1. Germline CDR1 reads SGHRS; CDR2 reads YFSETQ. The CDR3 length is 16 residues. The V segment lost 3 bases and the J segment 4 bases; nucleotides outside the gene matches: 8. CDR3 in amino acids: CASSYSDRGSTGELFF. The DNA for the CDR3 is TGCGCCAGCAGCTACTCCGACAGGGGATCCACCGGGGAGCTGTTTTTT. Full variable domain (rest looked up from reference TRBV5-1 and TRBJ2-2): KAGVTQTPRYLIKTRGQQVTLSCSPISGHRSVSWYQQTPGQGLQFLFEYFSETQRNKGNFPGRFSGRQFSNSRSEMNVSTLELGDSALYLCASSYSDRGSTGELFFGEGSRLTVL.

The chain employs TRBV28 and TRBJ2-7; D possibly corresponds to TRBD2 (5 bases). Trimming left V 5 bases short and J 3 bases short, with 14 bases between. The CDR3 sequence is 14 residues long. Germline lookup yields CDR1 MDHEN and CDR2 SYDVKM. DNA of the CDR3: TGTGCCAGCAGTGAAAGACTAACAGTCTACGAGCAGTACTTC. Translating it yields CASSERLTVYEQYF. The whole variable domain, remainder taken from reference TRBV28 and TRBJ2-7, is DVKVTQSSRYLVKRTGEKVFLECVQDMDHENMFWYRQDPGLGLRLIYFSYDVKMKEKGDIPEGYSVSREKKERFSLILESASTNQTSMYLCASSERLTVYEQYFGPGTRLTVT.

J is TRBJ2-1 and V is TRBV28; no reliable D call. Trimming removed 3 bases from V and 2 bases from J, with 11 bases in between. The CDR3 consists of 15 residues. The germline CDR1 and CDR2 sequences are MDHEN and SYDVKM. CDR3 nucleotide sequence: TGTGCCAGCAGTTTTACGGCGGAAGCCTACAATGAGCAGTTCTTC. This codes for CASSFTAEAYNEQFF.

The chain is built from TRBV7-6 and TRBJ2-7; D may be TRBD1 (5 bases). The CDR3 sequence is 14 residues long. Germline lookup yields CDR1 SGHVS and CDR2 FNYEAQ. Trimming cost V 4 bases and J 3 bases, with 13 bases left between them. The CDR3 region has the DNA TGTGCCAGCAGCTCATTAGGGCAGGGCTACGAGCAGTACTTC. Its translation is CASSSLGQGYEQYF.

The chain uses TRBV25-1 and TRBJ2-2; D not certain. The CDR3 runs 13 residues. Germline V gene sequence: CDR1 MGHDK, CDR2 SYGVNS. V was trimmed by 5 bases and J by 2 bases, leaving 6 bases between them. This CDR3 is CASSYINTGELFF. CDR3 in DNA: TGTGCCAGCAGTTACATCAACACCGGGGAGCTGTTTTTT.

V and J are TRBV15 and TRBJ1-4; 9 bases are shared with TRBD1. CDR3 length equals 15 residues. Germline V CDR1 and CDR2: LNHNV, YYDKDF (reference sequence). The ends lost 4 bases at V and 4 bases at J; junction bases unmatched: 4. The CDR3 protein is CATSNPTGGNEKLFF. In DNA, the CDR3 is TGTGCCACCAGCAACCCGACAGGGGGTAATGAAAAACTGTTTTTT.

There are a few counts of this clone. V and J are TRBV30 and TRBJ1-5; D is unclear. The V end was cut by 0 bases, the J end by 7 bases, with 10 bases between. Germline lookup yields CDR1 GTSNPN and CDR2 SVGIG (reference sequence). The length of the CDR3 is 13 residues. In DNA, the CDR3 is TGTGCCTGGAGTGTATCCCCCCAGCAGCCCCAGCATTTT. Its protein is CAWSVSPQQPQHF.

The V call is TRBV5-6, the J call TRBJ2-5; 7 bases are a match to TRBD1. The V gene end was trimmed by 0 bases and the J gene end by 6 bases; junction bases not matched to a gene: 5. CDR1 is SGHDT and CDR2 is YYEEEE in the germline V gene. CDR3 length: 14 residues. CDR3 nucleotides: TGTGCCAGCAGCTTGGCAGACAGGGTACAGACCCAGTACTTC. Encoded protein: CASSLADRVQTQYF.

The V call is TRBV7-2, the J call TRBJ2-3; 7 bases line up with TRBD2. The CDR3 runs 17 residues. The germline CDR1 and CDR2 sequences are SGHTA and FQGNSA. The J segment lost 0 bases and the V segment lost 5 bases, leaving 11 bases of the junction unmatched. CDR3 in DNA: TGTGCCAGCAGCCAGGACGGGAGGTATACTAGCACAGATACGCAGTATTTT. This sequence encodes CASSQDGRYTSTDTQYF.

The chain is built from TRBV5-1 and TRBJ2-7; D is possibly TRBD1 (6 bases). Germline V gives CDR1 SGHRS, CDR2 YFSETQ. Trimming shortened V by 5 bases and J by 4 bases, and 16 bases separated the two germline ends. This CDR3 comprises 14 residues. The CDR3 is CASRMGPQGYEQYF. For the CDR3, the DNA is TGCGCCAGCAGGATGGGGCCCCAGGGGTACGAGCAGTACTTC.

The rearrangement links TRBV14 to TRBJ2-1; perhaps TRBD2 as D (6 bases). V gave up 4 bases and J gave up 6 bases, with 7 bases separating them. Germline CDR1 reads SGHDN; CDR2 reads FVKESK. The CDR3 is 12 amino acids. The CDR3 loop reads CASSPTSNEQFF. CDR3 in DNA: TGTGCCAGCAGCCCGACTAGCAATGAGCAGTTCTTC.

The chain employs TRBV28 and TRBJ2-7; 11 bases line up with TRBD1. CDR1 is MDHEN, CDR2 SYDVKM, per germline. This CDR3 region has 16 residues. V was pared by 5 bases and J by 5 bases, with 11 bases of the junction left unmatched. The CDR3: CASSPSKGQGVDEQYF. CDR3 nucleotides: TGTGCCAGCAGTCCTTCCAAGGGACAGGGGGTGGACGAGCAGTACTTC.

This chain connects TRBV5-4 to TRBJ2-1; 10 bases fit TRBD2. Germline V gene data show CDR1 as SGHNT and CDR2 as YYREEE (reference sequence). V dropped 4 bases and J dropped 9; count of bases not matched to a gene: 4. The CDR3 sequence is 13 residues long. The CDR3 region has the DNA TGTGCCAGCAGCCCCTCTAGCGGGAGTGAGCAGTTCTTC. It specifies CASSPSSGSEQFF.

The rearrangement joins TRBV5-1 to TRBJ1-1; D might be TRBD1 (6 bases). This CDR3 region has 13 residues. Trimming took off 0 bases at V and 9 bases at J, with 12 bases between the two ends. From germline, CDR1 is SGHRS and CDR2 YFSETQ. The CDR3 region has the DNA TGCGCCAGCAGCTTGGCCATGCAGGGGCAAGCTTTCTTT. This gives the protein CASSLAMQGQAFF.

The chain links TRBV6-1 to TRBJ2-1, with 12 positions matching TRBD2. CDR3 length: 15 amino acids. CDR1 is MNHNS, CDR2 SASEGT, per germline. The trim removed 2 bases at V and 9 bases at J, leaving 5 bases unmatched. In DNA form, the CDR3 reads TGTGCCAGCAGTGAAAGACTAGCGGGAGTGGTTGAGCAGTTCTTC. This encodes CASSERLAGVVEQFF.

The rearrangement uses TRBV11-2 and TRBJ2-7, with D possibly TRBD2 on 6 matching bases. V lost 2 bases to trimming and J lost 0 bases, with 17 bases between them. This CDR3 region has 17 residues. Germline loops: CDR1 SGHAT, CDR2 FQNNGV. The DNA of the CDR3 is TGTGCCAGCAGCTTATCTGAGGGAGGAACCAGCTCCTACGAGCAGTACTTC. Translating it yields CASSLSEGGTSSYEQYF. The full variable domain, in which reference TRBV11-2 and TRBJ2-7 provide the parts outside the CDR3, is EAGVAQSPRYKIIEKRQSVAFWCNPISGHATLYWYQQILGQGPKLLIQFQNNGVVDDSQLPKDRFSAERLKGVDSTLKIQPAKLEDSAVYLCASSLSEGGTSSYEQYFGPGTRLTVT.

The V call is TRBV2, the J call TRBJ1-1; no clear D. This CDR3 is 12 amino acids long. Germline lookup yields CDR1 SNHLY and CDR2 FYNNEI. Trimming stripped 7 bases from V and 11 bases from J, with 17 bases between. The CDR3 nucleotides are TGTGCCAGCAAGAGGTTACTCTTCTGGGCTTTCTTT. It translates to CASKRLLFWAFF.

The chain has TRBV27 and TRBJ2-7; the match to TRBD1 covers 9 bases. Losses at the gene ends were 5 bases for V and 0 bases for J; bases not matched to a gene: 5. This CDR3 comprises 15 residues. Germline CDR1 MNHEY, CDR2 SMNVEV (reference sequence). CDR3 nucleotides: TGTGCCAGCAGTCGGGACAGGGTCAGCTCCTACGAGCAGTACTTC. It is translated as CASSRDRVSSYEQYF.

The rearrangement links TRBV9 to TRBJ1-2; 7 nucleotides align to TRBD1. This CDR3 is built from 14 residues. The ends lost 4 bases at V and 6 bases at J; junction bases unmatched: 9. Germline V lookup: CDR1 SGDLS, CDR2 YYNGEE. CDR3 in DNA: TGTGCCAGCAGCTCAAGAACTACAGGGGATGGCTACACCTTC. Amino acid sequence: CASSSRTTGDGYTF.

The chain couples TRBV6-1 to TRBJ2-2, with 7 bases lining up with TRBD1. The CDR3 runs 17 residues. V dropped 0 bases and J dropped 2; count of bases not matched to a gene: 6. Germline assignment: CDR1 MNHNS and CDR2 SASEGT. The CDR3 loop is CASSEAGGAVNTGELFF. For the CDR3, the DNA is TGTGCCAGCAGTGAAGCAGGGGGCGCGGTAAACACCGGGGAGCTGTTTTTT.

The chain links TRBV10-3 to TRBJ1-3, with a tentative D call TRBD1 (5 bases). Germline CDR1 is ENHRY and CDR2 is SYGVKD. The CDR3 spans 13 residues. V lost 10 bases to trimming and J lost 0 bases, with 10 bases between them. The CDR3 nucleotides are TGTGCCACCCGACAGAGCTCTGGAAACACCATATATTTT. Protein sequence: CATRQSSGNTIYF.

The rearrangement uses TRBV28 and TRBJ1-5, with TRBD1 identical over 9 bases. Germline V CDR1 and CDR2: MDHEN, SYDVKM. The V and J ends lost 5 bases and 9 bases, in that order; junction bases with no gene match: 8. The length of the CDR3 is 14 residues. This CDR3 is CASSSGQGFGPQHF. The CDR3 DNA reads TGTGCCAGCAGTAGCGGACAGGGGTTCGGGCCCCAGCATTTT.

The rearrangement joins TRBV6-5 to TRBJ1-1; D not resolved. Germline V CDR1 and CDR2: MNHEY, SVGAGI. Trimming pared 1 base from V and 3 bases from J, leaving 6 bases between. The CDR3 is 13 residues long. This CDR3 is CASSYLADTEAFF. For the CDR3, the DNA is TGTGCCAGCAGTTACTTGGCGGACACTGAAGCTTTCTTT.

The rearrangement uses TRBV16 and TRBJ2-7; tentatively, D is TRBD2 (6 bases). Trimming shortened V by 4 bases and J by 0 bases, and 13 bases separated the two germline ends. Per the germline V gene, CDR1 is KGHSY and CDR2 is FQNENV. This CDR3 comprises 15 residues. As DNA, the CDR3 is TGTGCCAGCAGCCCACGGGGGAGATCCTCCTACGAGCAGTACTTC. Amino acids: CASSPRGRSSYEQYF.